This entry lists 9 T cell receptor beta chains sequenced from one sample in a study of T cells after yellow fever vaccination (dated by TCRdb to the late 2010s). Libraries were constructed by 5' RACE. Sequenced using an Illumina HiSeq 2500. The raw public reads went through TCRdb reprocessing: fastp at Q25, MiXCR clone calling, in-frame beta chains kept. Merged by CDR3 protein, the rows form single entries marked with the most common genes and DNA. The sample table shows some 600,000 distinct CDR3 sequences, and roughly 17% are seen once. Around a sixth of the sample is taken by the ten largest. The treatment or condition label of this sample denotes: live attenuated yellow fever vaccine strain. Material: PBMCs, obtained roughly 5 days after the first yellow fever vaccination. These TCRs come from a man aged 18 to 30 who received the YFV17D yellow fever vaccine.

This chain connects TRBV5-6 to TRBJ2-7; 9 bases align to TRBD2. The CDR3 runs 16 residues. V was pared by 6 bases and J by 0 bases, with 10 bases of the junction left unmatched. Germline CDR1 reads SGHDT; CDR2 reads YYEEEE. The CDR3 here is CASTSAAGGSSYEQYV. The CDR3 DNA is TGTGCCAGCACCTCCGCGGCGGGGGGGAGCTCCTACGAGCAGTACGTC.

The chain couples TRBV6-1 to TRBJ1-4, with 8 bases aligning to TRBD1. This CDR3 region has 16 residues. The V and J ends lost 5 bases and 2 bases, in that order; junction bases with no gene match: 7. CDR1 is MNHNS and CDR2 is SASEGT in the germline V gene. CDR3 loop: CASSPQGAVTNEKLFF. CDR3 bases: TGTGCCAGCAGTCCCCAGGGGGCGGTTACTAATGAAAAACTGTTTTTT.

This clonotype has a handful of counts. The chain employs TRBV20-1 and TRBJ1-5; 7 bases agree with TRBD1. Per germline, CDR1 DFQATT and CDR2 SNEGSKA (reference sequence). The CDR3 runs to 15 residues. V was pared by 0 bases and J by 4 bases, with 6 bases of the junction left unmatched. The CDR3: CSARDQDRENQPQHF. The CDR3 bases are TGCAGTGCTAGAGATCAAGACAGGGAGAATCAGCCCCAGCATTTT.

This clonotype was seen a few times. CDR3 DNA: TGTGCCAGCAGCTTAGCGCGGGGTAGCGGGGAGAGCGCCTACAATGAGCAGTTCTTC. Its protein product is CASSLARGSGESAYNEQFF. This chain connects TRBV11-1 to TRBJ2-1; TRBD2 agrees at 8 bases. Losses at the gene ends were 0 bases for V and 2 bases for J; bases not matched to a gene: 12. The germline V gene has CDR1 SGHAT and CDR2 FQDESV (reference sequence). The length of the CDR3 is 19 residues.

This clonotype was observed a few times. The V call is TRBV7-6, the J call TRBJ2-5, with D maybe TRBD2 (6 bases). V lost 4 bases to trimming and J lost 2 bases, with 14 bases between them. The CDR3 is 15 amino acids. Germline CDR1 and CDR2: SGHVS and FNYEAQ. The CDR3 here is CASSSRTGRQETQYF. In DNA form, the CDR3 reads TGTGCCAGCAGCTCTCGGACGGGGAGGCAAGAGACCCAGTACTTC.

This clonotype was detected a few times. The chain has TRBV6-1 and TRBJ2-7, with no clear D. The germline gives CDR1 MNHNS, CDR2 SASEGT. The CDR3 is 15 amino acids. V was shortened by 6 bases and J by 4 bases, with 19 bases between the two germline ends. The DNA for the CDR3 is TGTGCCAGCAGATCGACCGGACGGAGCCTTTACGAGCAGTACGTC. This codes for CASRSTGRSLYEQYV.

The rearrangement joins TRBV7-6 to TRBJ2-7, with 7 nucleotides matching TRBD2. Germline lookup yields CDR1 SGHVS and CDR2 FNYEAQ. This CDR3 has 13 amino acids. V trimming: 2 bases; J trimming: 7 bases; junction bases outside the gene matches: 5. CDR3 nucleotides: TGTGCCAGCAGCTTAAGTAGCGGGCGGGAGCAGTACGTC. This encodes CASSLSSGREQYV.

The chain employs TRBV19 and TRBJ1-1; unclear D gene. This CDR3 is built from 13 residues. CDR1 LNHDA and CDR2 SQIVND come from the germline V gene (reference sequence). Trimming removed 2 bases at V and 1 base at J, with 5 bases between. CDR3 sequence: CASSIYKNTEAFF. The CDR3 DNA sequence: TGTGCCAGTAGTATATATAAGAACACTGAAGCTTTCTTT. The full variable domain, in which reference TRBV19 and TRBJ1-1 provide the parts outside the CDR3, is DGGITQSPKYLFRKEGQNVTLSCEQNLNHDAMYWYRQDPGQGLRLIYYSQIVNDFQKGDIAEGYSVSREKKESFPLTVTSAQKNPTAFYLCASSIYKNTEAFFGQGTRLTVV.

This clonotype has more than one count but fewer than ten. The chain links TRBV27 to TRBJ1-2, with 10 bases aligning to TRBD1. There are 13 residues in the CDR3. Germline values: CDR1 MNHEY, CDR2 SMNVEV (reference sequence). The junction had 5 bases not matched to a gene; V was cut back by 5 bases and J by 8 bases. The CDR3 DNA reads TGTGCCAGCAGTATTAGGACAGGGGGAGGCTACACCTTC. Amino acids: CASSIRTGGGYTF.